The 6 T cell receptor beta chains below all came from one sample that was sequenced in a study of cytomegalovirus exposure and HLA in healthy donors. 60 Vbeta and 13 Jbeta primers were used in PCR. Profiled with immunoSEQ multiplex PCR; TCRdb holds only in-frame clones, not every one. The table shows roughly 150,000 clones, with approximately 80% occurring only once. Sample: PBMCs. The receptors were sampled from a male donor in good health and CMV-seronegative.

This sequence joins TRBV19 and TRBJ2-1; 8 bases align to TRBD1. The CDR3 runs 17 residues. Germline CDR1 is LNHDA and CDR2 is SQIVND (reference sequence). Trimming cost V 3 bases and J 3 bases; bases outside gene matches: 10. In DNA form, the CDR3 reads TGTGCCAGTAGTATTAGTGTAAGGACAGGGATCTACAATGAGCAGTTCTTC. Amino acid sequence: CASSISVRTGIYNEQFF.

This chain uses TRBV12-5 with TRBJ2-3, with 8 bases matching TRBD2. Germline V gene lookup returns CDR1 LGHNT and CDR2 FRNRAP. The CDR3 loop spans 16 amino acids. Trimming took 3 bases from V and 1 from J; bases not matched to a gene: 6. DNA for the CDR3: TGTGCTAGTGGTTTAACGACTAGCGTCGGCACAGATACGCAGTATTTT. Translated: CASGLTTSVGTDTQYF.

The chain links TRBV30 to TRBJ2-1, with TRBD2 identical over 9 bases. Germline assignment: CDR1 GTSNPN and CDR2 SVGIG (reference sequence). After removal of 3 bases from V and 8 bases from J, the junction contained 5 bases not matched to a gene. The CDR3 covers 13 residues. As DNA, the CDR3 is TGTGCCTGGAGCGAGCGGGGGGTTCATGAGCAGTTCTTC. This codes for CAWSERGVHEQFF.

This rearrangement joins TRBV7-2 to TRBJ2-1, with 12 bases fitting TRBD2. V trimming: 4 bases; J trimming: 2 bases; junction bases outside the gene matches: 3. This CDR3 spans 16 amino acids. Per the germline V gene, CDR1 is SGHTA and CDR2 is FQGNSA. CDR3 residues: CASSSSGGAPYNEQFF. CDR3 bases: TGTGCCAGCAGCTCTAGCGGGGGGGCTCCCTACAATGAGCAGTTCTTC.

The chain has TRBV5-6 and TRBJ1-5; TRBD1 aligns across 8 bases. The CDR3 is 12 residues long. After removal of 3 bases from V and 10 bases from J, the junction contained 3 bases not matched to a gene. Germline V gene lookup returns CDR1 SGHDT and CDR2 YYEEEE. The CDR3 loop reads CASSWGTGPQHF. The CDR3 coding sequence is TGTGCCAGCAGCTGGGGGACAGGTCCCCAGCATTTT.

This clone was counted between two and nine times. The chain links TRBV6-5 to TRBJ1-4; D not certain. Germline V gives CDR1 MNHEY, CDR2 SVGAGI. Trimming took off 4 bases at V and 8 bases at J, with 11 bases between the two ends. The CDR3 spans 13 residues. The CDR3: CASSWNSGEKLFF. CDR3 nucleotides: TGTGCCAGCAGTTGGAATTCCGGGGAAAAACTGTTTTTT.